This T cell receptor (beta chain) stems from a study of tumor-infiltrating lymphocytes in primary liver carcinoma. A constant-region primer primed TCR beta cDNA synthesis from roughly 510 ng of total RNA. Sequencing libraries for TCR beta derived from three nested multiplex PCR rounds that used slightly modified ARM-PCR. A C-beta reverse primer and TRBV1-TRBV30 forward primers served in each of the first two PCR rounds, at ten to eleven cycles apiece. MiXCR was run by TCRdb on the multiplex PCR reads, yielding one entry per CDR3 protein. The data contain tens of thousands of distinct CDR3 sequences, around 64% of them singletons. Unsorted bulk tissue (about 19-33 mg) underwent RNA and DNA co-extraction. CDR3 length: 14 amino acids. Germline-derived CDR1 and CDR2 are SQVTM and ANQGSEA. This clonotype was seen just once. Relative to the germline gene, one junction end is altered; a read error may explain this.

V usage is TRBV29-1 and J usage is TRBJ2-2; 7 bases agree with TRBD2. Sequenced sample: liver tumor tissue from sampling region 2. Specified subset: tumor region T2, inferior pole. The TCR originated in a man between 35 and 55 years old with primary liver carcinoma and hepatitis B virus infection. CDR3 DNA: TGCAGCGCTGAAGAGGGAGGGTTCATCGGGGAGCTGTTTTTT. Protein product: CSAEEGGFIGELFF.